This TCR beta chain was sequenced during a study of cytomegalovirus exposure and HLA in healthy donors. Study overall: There were 65 million to 85 million unique TCRs (from HLA-typed donors) in an early data release. General study points: Differences between HLA loci emerged in a later analysis of TCR association rates, with DRB1 most and HLA-C fewest. 150 or so TCR beta chains were listed as cytomegalovirus-associated.

Healthy bone marrow donors made up the donor group. The CDR3 consists of 15 residues. V dropped 4 bases and J dropped 2; count of bases not matched to a gene: 8. Germline V gene sequence: CDR1 SGDLS, CDR2 YYNGEE. A word on this clone: Antigen: not known.

The PCR employed 60 Vbeta primers together with 13 Jbeta primers. Generated by immunoSEQ multiplex PCR, the TCRdb table keeps only in-frame clones and is missing some. The sample holds 150,000 to 200,000 clones, approximately 85% seen once. Input material: PBMCs. This TCR was recovered from a man in his late teens or twenties in good health and CMV-seropositive. The chain couples TRBV9 to TRBJ2-5; 7 nucleotides match TRBD1. The CDR3 region has the DNA TGTGCCAGCAGCTCCGCCGGGACAGCGCAAGAGACCCAGTACTTC. This encodes CASSSAGTAQETQYF.